Each of the 10 T cell receptor beta chains below was sequenced from the same sample in a study of cytomegalovirus exposure and HLA in healthy donors. It was with 60 Vbeta and 13 Jbeta primers that the PCR ran. The data were produced by immunoSEQ multiplex PCR, yet TCRdb's version contains in-frame clones alone and is incomplete. Among around 93,000 clones listed, about 79% were seen once. The sequenced material came from PBMCs. These receptors all come from a man between 50 and 59 years old in good health and CMV-seronegative.

Only a few counts were recorded for this clone. The chain combines TRBV27 with TRBJ2-1, with unresolved D. The CDR3 is made up of 20 amino acids. V lost 0 bases to trimming and J lost 2 bases, with 23 bases between them. The germline gives CDR1 MNHEY, CDR2 SMNVEV (reference sequence). The CDR3 bases are TGTGCCAGCAGTTTATCGGTATTATTGGGCTGGCCAAACACCTACAATGAGCAGTTCTTC. Protein sequence: CASSLSVLLGWPNTYNEQFF.

J is TRBJ2-5 and V is TRBV29-1; 13 positions match TRBD2. The CDR3 contains 14 residues. The V gene's germline CDR1 is SQVTM and CDR2 ANQGSEA. The CDR3 DNA follows: TGCAGGGTGCAACTAGCGGGAGGGCCGGAGACCCAGTACTTC. As protein: CRVQLAGGPETQYF.

The rearrangement uses TRBV11-2 and TRBJ2-3; D perhaps matches TRBD1 (6 bases). Germline V CDR1 and CDR2: SGHAT, FQNNGV. The CDR3 spans 15 residues. The V end lost 1 base, the J end lost 6 bases, and 14 bases lay between the germline ends. The CDR3 DNA follows: TGTGCCAGCAGCTTAGTAGAGACAGGAAAGGATACGCAGTATTTT. Translated: CASSLVETGKDTQYF. Combining the CDR3 with reference TRBV11-2 and TRBJ2-3 gives the whole variable domain EAGVAQSPRYKIIEKRQSVAFWCNPISGHATLYWYQQILGQGPKLLIQFQNNGVVDDSQLPKDRFSAERLKGVDSTLKIQPAKLEDSAVYLCASSLVETGKDTQYFGPGTRLTVL.

The chain employs TRBV5-6 and TRBJ1-5; 10 bases align to TRBD1. J was trimmed by 5 bases and V by 0 bases; bases with no gene match: 5. Germline V gene data show CDR1 as SGHDT and CDR2 as YYEEEE. The CDR3 extends over 16 amino acids. CDR3: CASSLGPDRGDQPQHF. The CDR3 coding sequence is TGTGCCAGCAGCTTGGGACCGGACAGGGGGGATCAGCCCCAGCATTTT.

The chain employs TRBV7-6 and TRBJ1-5; 7 positions match TRBD1. CDR1 and CDR2 from the germline V gene are SGHVS and FNYEAQ. The CDR3 consists of 14 residues. V dropped 4 bases and J dropped 7; count of bases not matched to a gene: 7. This CDR3 is CASSSRTGNQPQHF. CDR3 sequence (DNA): TGTGCCAGCAGCTCCCGGACAGGAAACCAGCCCCAGCATTTT. Using reference TRBV7-6 and TRBJ1-5 for the parts outside the CDR3, the full variable domain is GAGVSQSPRYKVTKRGQDVALRCDPISGHVSLYWYRQALGQGPEFLTYFNYEAQQDKSGLPNDRFSAERPEGSISTLTIQRTEQRDSAMYRCASSSRTGNQPQHFGDGTRLSIL.

The V call is TRBV5-1, the J call TRBJ2-1; TRBD1 matches at 11 bases. The CDR3 has 18 residues. J lost 0 bases, V lost 1 base, and 6 bases had no gene match. Per the germline V gene, CDR1 is SGHRS and CDR2 is YFSETQ. CDR3 bases: TGCGCCAGCAGCTTGCTGGGACAGGGGGTTACCTCCTACAATGAGCAGTTCTTC. Protein: CASSLLGQGVTSYNEQFF.

The count of this clone is one. The chain couples TRBV10-1 to TRBJ1-1; tentatively, D is TRBD1 (6 bases). The ends were cut back, 6 bases at V and 1 base at J, with 9 bases in the middle. Germline V lookup: CDR1 WNHNN, CDR2 SYGVQD (reference sequence). CDR3 length equals 13 residues. The DNA of the CDR3 is TGCGCCAGCAGCGGACAGACGAACACTGAAGCTTTCTTT. Protein product: CASSGQTNTEAFF.

V usage is TRBV7-9 and J usage is TRBJ2-7; D perhaps matches TRBD2 (5 bases). Germline CDR1 and CDR2: SEHNR and FQNEAQ (reference sequence). This CDR3 spans 15 amino acids. Trimming removed 5 bases at V and 2 bases at J, with 16 bases between. The CDR3 DNA follows: TGTGCCAGCAGCCCGAGGTCGGGGATGACCTACGAGCAGTACTTC. Protein: CASSPRSGMTYEQYF. Complete variable domain (other parts from reference TRBV7-9 and TRBJ2-7): DTGVSQNPRHKITKRGQNVTFRCDPISEHNRLYWYRQTLGQGPEFLTYFQNEAQLEKSRLLSDRFSAERPKGSFSTLEIQRTEQGDSAMYLCASSPRSGMTYEQYFGPGTRLTVT.

V and J are TRBV28 and TRBJ2-7, with 9 nucleotides matching TRBD1. This CDR3 comprises 17 residues. The J segment lost 6 bases and the V segment lost 2 bases, leaving 14 bases of the junction unmatched. From germline, CDR1 is MDHEN and CDR2 SYDVKM. The CDR3 region has the DNA TGTGCCAGCAGTTTACGGGAGCAGCGGGACAGGGAAGGCGAGCAGTACTTC. Translating it yields CASSLREQRDREGEQYF.

The rearrangement joins TRBV18 to TRBJ2-1; D remains unclear. Trimming removed 3 bases at V and 6 bases at J, with 15 bases between. Germline CDR1 reads KGHSH; CDR2 reads LQKENI. The CDR3 has 15 amino acids. The DNA of the CDR3 is TGTGCCAGCTCACCGCGGCCCCCCGCTAGCAATGAGCAGTTCTTC. It codes for CASSPRPPASNEQFF.